Listed here are 2 T cell receptor beta chains from one sample, sequenced in a study of cytomegalovirus exposure and HLA in healthy donors. Primers for the PCR totalled 60 Vbeta and 13 Jbeta. TCRdb's copy holds only in-frame clones and misses some; the assay was immunoSEQ multiplex PCR. The data contain about 160,000 clones, roughly 84% of them singletons. The specimen sequenced was PBMCs. The receptors come from a man aged 18 to 35 in good health and CMV-seronegative.

The V call is TRBV28, the J call TRBJ1-5; 7 nucleotides line up with TRBD1. CDR3 length equals 14 residues. Trimming cost V 5 bases and J 3 bases; bases outside gene matches: 4. Germline V lookup: CDR1 MDHEN, CDR2 SYDVKM. The CDR3 spells CASSDRALNQPQHF. For the CDR3, the DNA is TGTGCCAGCAGTGACAGGGCCCTCAATCAGCCCCAGCATTTT.

For this clone: One junction end disagrees with the germline gene, perhaps due to a read error. The CDR3 coding sequence is TGTGCCAGCAGCCCATACTACGAGCAATACTTC. Encoded protein: CASSPYYEQYF. The chain couples TRBV4-2 to TRBJ2-7; D gene ambiguous. This CDR3 has 11 residues. Per germline, CDR1 LGHNA and CDR2 YNFKEQ.